These 21 T cell receptor beta chains share one sample of origin, sequenced in a study of control samples from healthy donors and cancer patients. Repertoires were generated with immunoSEQ multiplex PCR, while TCRdb's copy carries only in-frame clones and drops some. The data contain about 120,000 clones, around 92% of them singletons. The source material was blood. Every receptor here comes from a woman aged 45-59 years in good health.

This sequence joins TRBV3-1 (or the pseudogene TRBV3-2) and TRBJ1-2; D is unresolved. V lost 4 bases and J 4 bases, leaving 19 bases between the germline ends. Germline V gene lookup returns CDR1 LGHDT and CDR2 YNNKEL (reference sequence). The CDR3 length is 16 residues. The CDR3 protein is CASSRPTSIDTYGYTF. CDR3 coding DNA: TGTGCCAGCAGCCGGCCCACATCCATCGACACCTATGGCTACACCTTC.

The chain has TRBV5-6 and TRBJ2-1, with D maybe TRBD1 (5 bases). V lost 4 bases and J lost 6, with 14 bases in between. The CDR3 is 14 residues long. Per the germline V gene, CDR1 is SGHDT and CDR2 is YYEEEE. As DNA, the CDR3 is TGTGCCAGCAGCCAGCTATTAGGGGCCAATGAGCAGTTCTTC. It codes for CASSQLLGANEQFF.

The V gene is TRBV30, the J gene TRBJ2-7, with 9 bases fitting TRBD1. Germline V gives CDR1 GTSNPN, CDR2 SVGIG (reference sequence). Trimming at V came to 5 bases and at J to 3 bases, leaving 2 bases not matched to a gene. The CDR3 has 12 residues. Written as DNA, the CDR3 is TGTGCCTGGTCGACAGGGGGCTACGAGCAGTACTTC. Translating gives CAWSTGGYEQYF.

This rearrangement joins TRBV18 to TRBJ2-7; possible D gene TRBD2, 6 bases. Germline CDR1 KGHSH, CDR2 LQKENI. V lost 4 bases and J lost 3, with 10 bases in between. The length of the CDR3 is 13 residues. The CDR3 coding sequence is TGTGCCAGCTCACAGGGACTCGACTACGAGCAGTACTTC. Translated, it gives CASSQGLDYEQYF.

This clone was found once. V gene TRBV27 combines with J gene TRBJ2-3; 7 bases agree with TRBD2. Germline trimming cut 1 base from V and 4 bases from J; bases unmatched to any gene: 2. The CDR3 covers 14 residues. Germline-derived CDR1 and CDR2 are MNHEY and SMNVEV (reference sequence). The CDR3 loop is CASSLLGGADTQYF. The CDR3 nucleotides are TGTGCCAGCAGTTTATTGGGGGGGGCAGATACGCAGTATTTT.

The chain joins TRBV29-1 to TRBJ2-3; TRBD2 agrees at 10 bases. The V segment lost 5 bases and the J segment 5 bases; nucleotides outside the gene matches: 4. Germline V gene data show CDR1 as SQVTM and CDR2 as ANQGSEA. CDR3 length equals 13 residues. The DNA of the CDR3 is TGCAGCGTTAGCGGGAGGGCCGGAGATACGCAGTATTTT. Its translation is CSVSGRAGDTQYF.

The chain uses TRBV5-1 and TRBJ2-5; 9 positions agree with TRBD2. Unmatched junction bases numbered 9, after V lost 4 bases and J lost 5 bases. CDR3 length: 15 amino acids. CDR1 and CDR2 from the germline V gene are SGHRS and YFSETQ. CDR3 sequence: CASSKPGTSKETQYF. CDR3 nucleotides: TGCGCCAGCAGCAAACCGGGGACTAGCAAGGAGACCCAGTACTTC.

The chain links TRBV2 to TRBJ2-5; 10 bases agree with TRBD2. The CDR3 has 15 amino acids. The germline CDR1 and CDR2 sequences are SNHLY and FYNNEI. With V trimmed by 8 bases and J by 2 bases, 8 bases remained unmatched. CDR3 sequence: CASELAGYLQETQYF. For the CDR3, the DNA is TGTGCCAGCGAACTAGCGGGGTACCTACAAGAGACCCAGTACTTC.

The rearrangement joins TRBV2 to TRBJ2-7, with D perhaps matching TRBD1 (6 bases). V dropped 6 bases and J dropped 3 bases, with 15 bases sitting between them. CDR1 SNHLY and CDR2 FYNNEI come from the germline V gene. This CDR3 is 14 amino acids long. CDR3 amino acids: CASSRQVGSYEQYF. CDR3 nucleotides: TGTGCCAGCAGCCGACAGGTAGGAAGCTACGAGCAGTACTTC. Complete variable domain (other parts from reference TRBV2 and TRBJ2-7): EPEVTQTPSHQVTQMGQEVILRCVPISNHLYFYWYRQILGQKVEFLVSFYNNEISEKSEIFDDQFSVERPDGSNFTLKIRSTKLEDSAMYFCASSRQVGSYEQYFGPGTRLTVT.

The V gene is TRBV27, the J gene TRBJ2-5; no clear D gene. Germline CDR1 reads MNHEY; CDR2 reads SMNVEV (reference sequence). CDR3 length: 11 residues. Trimming removed 6 bases from V and 5 bases from J, with 7 bases in between. CDR3 sequence reads: CASSQGETQYF. CDR3 DNA: TGTGCCAGCAGCCAAGGGGAGACCCAGTACTTC.

This rearrangement joins TRBV6-4 to TRBJ2-5, with 10 bases that match TRBD2. Germline V gene lookup returns CDR1 MRHNA and CDR2 SNTAGT. V lost 8 bases to trimming and J lost 5 bases; unmatched junction nucleotides: 14. CDR3 length: 16 amino acids. This chain's CDR3 is CASAREAGGPLETQYF. CDR3 DNA sequence: TGTGCCAGCGCGAGGGAAGCGGGGGGGCCATTGGAGACCCAGTACTTC.

V gene TRBV7-2 combines with J gene TRBJ1-6; D not certain. The V end was cut by 1 base, the J end by 9 bases, with 10 bases between. Germline V gives CDR1 SGHTA, CDR2 FQGNSA. The CDR3 has 14 residues. For the CDR3, the DNA is TGTGCCAGCAGCTTAGGGACGTTGCTTTCACCCCTCCACTTT. Residues: CASSLGTLLSPLHF.

V gene TRBV11-2 combines with J gene TRBJ2-7; D gene ambiguous. V was pared by 5 bases and J by 1 base, with 6 bases between. Germline V lookup: CDR1 SGHAT, CDR2 FQNNGV. The CDR3 has 12 amino acids. The CDR3: CASSHASYEQYF. The CDR3 region has the DNA TGTGCCAGCAGCCACGCGTCCTACGAGCAGTACTTC.

The V and J genes are TRBV5-1 and TRBJ1-6; D is uncertain. The V end lost 3 bases, the J end lost 7 bases, and 17 bases lay between the germline ends. The CDR3 is 16 residues long. Germline V CDR1 and CDR2: SGHRS, YFSETQ. CDR3 protein: CASSSTSKASNSPLHF. CDR3 coding DNA: TGCGCCAGCAGCTCGACATCGAAGGCTTCCAATTCACCCCTCCACTTT. Full variable domain (outside the CDR3, taken from reference TRBV5-1 and TRBJ1-6): KAGVTQTPRYLIKTRGQQVTLSCSPISGHRSVSWYQQTPGQGLQFLFEYFSETQRNKGNFPGRFSGRQFSNSRSEMNVSTLELGDSALYLCASSSTSKASNSPLHFGNGTRLTVT.

The chain employs TRBV7-2 and TRBJ2-7, with D perhaps TRBD1 (5 bases). Germline assignment: CDR1 SGHTA and CDR2 FQGNSA. CDR3 length: 15 residues. V lost 6 bases and J 1 base, leaving 16 bases between the germline ends. The CDR3 loop is CASRQGAVESYEQYF. The CDR3 nucleotides read TGTGCCAGCAGACAAGGGGCAGTGGAATCCTACGAGCAGTACTTC.

Concerning this clone: Other DNA sequences in the sample encode the same CDR3. V usage is TRBV18 and J usage is TRBJ1-1; tentatively, D is TRBD1 (5 bases). This CDR3 spans 14 amino acids. Germline CDR1 is KGHSH and CDR2 is LQKENI. V lost 2 bases and J lost 1, with 8 bases in between. CDR3 amino acids: CASSPTGGNTEAFF. The DNA of the CDR3 is TGTGCCAGCTCACCAACAGGCGGGAACACTGAAGCTTTCTTT.

This chain uses TRBV16 with TRBJ2-7; 10 nucleotides align to TRBD1. Looked up from germline, CDR1 is KGHSY and CDR2 is FQNENV. J was trimmed by 3 bases and V by 3 bases; bases with no gene match: 5. The length of the CDR3 is 15 residues. The CDR3 spells CASSHPGQGFYEQYF. The DNA of the CDR3 is TGTGCCAGCAGCCACCCGGGACAGGGGTTCTACGAGCAGTACTTC.

This chain uses TRBV3-1 (or the pseudogene TRBV3-2) with TRBJ2-2; unclear D gene. The V and J ends lost 3 bases and 3 bases respectively, with 2 bases between them. There are 12 residues in the CDR3. In germline, CDR1 is LGHDT, CDR2 YNNKEL (reference sequence). The chain's CDR3 is CASSQDTGELFF. The DNA of the CDR3 is TGTGCCAGCAGCCAGGACACCGGGGAGCTGTTTTTT.

This chain links TRBV5-6 with TRBJ2-7; D is possibly TRBD1 or TRBD2 (5 bases each). The CDR3 contains 16 residues. Germline V lookup: CDR1 SGHDT, CDR2 YYEEEE. V gave up 4 bases and J gave up 3 bases, with 20 bases separating them. The CDR3 protein is CASSAIRGGWNYEQYF. The CDR3, as DNA: TGTGCCAGCAGCGCCATTCGGGGCGGGTGGAACTACGAGCAGTACTTC.

The J gene is TRBJ2-3, the V gene TRBV30, with TRBD2 matching 8 bases. Looked up from germline, CDR1 is GTSNPN and CDR2 is SVGIG (reference sequence). Trimming took 3 bases from V and 7 from J; bases not matched to a gene: 12. CDR3 length: 15 residues. CDR3 sequence (DNA): TGTGCCTGGAGACTAGCGGAGATGAGCAGGTATACGCAGTATTTT. It specifies CAWRLAEMSRYTQYF.

This clone has a handful of counts. The V and J genes are TRBV6-5 and TRBJ2-7; no firm D call. This CDR3 is 11 amino acids long. Trimming cost V 7 bases and J 3 bases, with 7 bases left between them. The germline V gene encodes CDR1 MNHEY and CDR2 SVGAGI. CDR3 region: CASTVFYEQYF. CDR3 in DNA: TGTGCCAGCACGGTGTTCTACGAGCAGTACTTC.